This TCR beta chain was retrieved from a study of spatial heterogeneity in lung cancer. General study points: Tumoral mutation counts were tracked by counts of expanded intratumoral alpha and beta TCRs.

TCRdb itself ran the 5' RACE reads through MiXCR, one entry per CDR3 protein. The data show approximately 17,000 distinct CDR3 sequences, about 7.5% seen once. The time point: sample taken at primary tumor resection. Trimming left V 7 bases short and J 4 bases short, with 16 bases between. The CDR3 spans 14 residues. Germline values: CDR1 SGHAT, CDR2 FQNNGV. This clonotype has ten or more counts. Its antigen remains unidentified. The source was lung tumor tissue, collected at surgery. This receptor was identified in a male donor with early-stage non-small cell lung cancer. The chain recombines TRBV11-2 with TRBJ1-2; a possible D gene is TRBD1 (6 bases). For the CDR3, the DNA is TGTGCCAGCAAACTCCGGGACACCAGCTATGGCTACACCTTC. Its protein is CASKLRDTSYGYTF. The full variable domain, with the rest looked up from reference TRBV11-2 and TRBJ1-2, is EAGVAQSPRYKIIEKRQSVAFWCNPISGHATLYWYQQILGQGPKLLIQFQNNGVVDDSQLPKDRFSAERLKGVDSTLKIQPAKLEDSAVYLCASKLRDTSYGYTFGSGTRLTVV.